This T cell receptor beta chain was found in a study of Tregs in tolerant kidney transplant recipients. As for the study in general: The nonmyeloablative bone marrow transplants came from related graft donors, with transient mixed chimerism. General study results and limits: Nucleotide sequences could not be compared across some patients' samples due to primer changes.

Clones were read by immunoSEQ multiplex PCR, and TCRdb kept only the in-frame ones, dropping some. The data contain 55,000 to 80,000 clones, approximately 98% of them singletons. Unstimulated regulatory T cells (CD4+CD25+CD127-), CD4+CD25- non-regulatory cells, CD4 and CD8 cells were FACS-sorted from thawed PBMCs. On this clone: Its antigen is not known.

CDR3 length: 13 amino acids. The ends were cut back, 6 bases at V and 0 bases at J, with 9 bases in the middle. Germline V gene lookup returns CDR1 LNHDA and CDR2 SQIVND (reference sequence). The sequencing here drew on Tregs from blood, taken before the transplant. The chain has TRBV19 and TRBJ2-7; D is undetermined. The sequence derives from a human donor who received a combined kidney and bone marrow transplant. CDR3 nucleotides: TGTGCCAGTAGCATCCAGTCCTCCTACGAGCAGTACTTC. This codes for CASSIQSSYEQYF.